Listed below are T cell receptor beta chains from one sample, sequenced in a study of shared clonotypes between healthy human individuals. Measured with immunoSEQ multiplex PCR; TCRdb has only the in-frame clones, and not every one. The sample gives roughly 2.1 million clones, under 95% of which show up once; 1.7% is in the top ten. Sequenced sample: naive CD8+ T cells from PBMCs. The receptors originated from a man aged 18 to 29 in good health. Some clones in this sample may be carry-over from other donors' samples. CDR3s include the opening cysteine and the closing phenylalanine or tryptophan. The D gene is left open where the match is weak. Clone size, where shown, is once, few, many, or a class for clones that have expanded.

TRBV27	TRBJ2-7	.	.	TGTGCCAGCAGTCTCTACGAGGGCGTCTCCTACGAGCAGTACTTC	CASSLYEGVSYEQYF
TRBV7-9	TRBJ1-2	once	.	TGTGCCAGCAGCTCCTCAATGGCAGGGGCTAACTATGGCTACACCTTC	CASSSSMAGANYGYTF
TRBV25-1	TRBJ1-4	.	.	TGTGCCAGCGGGCGGTTGGAAAACGAAAAACTGTTTTTT	CASGRLENEKLFF
TRBV6-5	TRBJ2-7	.	.	TGTGCCAGCAGTGGGGGGGCTAACTACGAGCAGTACTTC	CASSGGANYEQYF
TRBV13	TRBJ2-7	.	.	TGTGCCAGCAGCTTATGGGGGCGGCTCCCCTACGAGCAGTACTTC	CASSLWGRLPYEQYF
TRBV27	TRBJ2-3	.	TRBD2	TGTGCCAGCAGTTTACTTCGCGCGGGGGGCACAGATACGCAGTATTTT	CASSLLRAGGTDTQYF
TRBV13	TRBJ1-2	.	.	TGTGCCAGCAGCCCTGACTCGTGGGGTAACTATGGCTACACCTTC	CASSPDSWGNYGYTF
TRBV13	TRBJ2-5	.	TRBD2	TGTGCCAGCAGCCCGGAGGAACGACTAGCGACACAAGAGACCCAGTACTTC	CASSPEERLATQETQYF
TRBV19	TRBJ2-7	.	.	TGTGCCAGTAGTATCGGGGGCTTCTACGAGCAGTACTTC	CASSIGGFYEQYF
TRBV5-4	TRBJ2-3	.	.	TGTGCCAGCAGCTTGAAACGGGAAAGCACAGATACGCAGTATTTT	CASSLKRESTDTQYF
TRBV27	TRBJ2-2	.	.	TGTGCCAGCGGGCAACAAACCGGGGAGCTGTTTTTT	CASGQQTGELFF
TRBV5-1	TRBJ2-7	.	.	TGCGCCAGCAGCCCGGAAGGACAGATCGAGCAGTACTTC	CASSPEGQIEQYF
TRBV10-3	TRBJ2-7	.	TRBD2	TGTGCCATCACAGGGCTAGCGGGAACCGAGCAGTACTTC	CAITGLAGTEQYF
TRBV4-1	TRBJ2-7	.	.	TGCGCCAGCAGCCAAGTCTGGGACTACGAGCAGTACTTC	CASSQVWDYEQYF
TRBV4-3	TRBJ2-1	once	.	TGCGCCAGCAGCCAAGAAGGGCCAGAATCGATCTACAATGAGCAGTTCTTC	CASSQEGPESIYNEQFF
TRBV2	TRBJ1-5	few	.	TGTGCCAGCAGTGGCGAGGGCTGGGAGCCCCAGCATTTT	CASSGEGWEPQHF
TRBV9	TRBJ1-5	.	.	TGTGCCAGCAGCGTAGGAAGTAGTCAGCCCCAGCATTTT	CASSVGSSQPQHF
TRBV6-1	TRBJ1-5	.	TRBD1	TGTGCCAGCAGTGAAGAGGACAGGTATAGCAATCAGCCCCAGCATTTT	CASSEEDRYSNQPQHF
TRBV27	TRBJ2-7	once	.	TGTGCCAGCAGTCACGATGTAACAGGGAGCTCCTACGAGCAGTACTTC	CASSHDVTGSSYEQYF
TRBV6-1	TRBJ1-1	.	.	TGTGCCAGCGTCGCCGGGGAAGCTTTCTTT	CASVAGEAFF
TRBV5-6	TRBJ2-5	.	.	TGTGCCAGCAGCGCCACAGGTGAAGAGACCCAGTACTTC	CASSATGEETQYF
TRBV27	TRBJ2-7	.	.	TGTGCCAGCAGTGCCTCGACAGGACCCCTCTCCTACGAGCAGTACTTC	CASSASTGPLSYEQYF
TRBV27	TRBJ1-2	.	.	TGTGCCAGCATGGTCAGTGGGCGTCTTGGGTATGGCTACACCTTC	CASMVSGRLGYGYTF
TRBV6-1	TRBJ2-3	.	.	TGTGCCAGCAGTGAACAGCGGCTCACAGATACGCAGTATTTT	CASSEQRLTDTQYF
TRBV28	TRBJ2-7	.	.	TGTGCCAGCAGTTTATTCAGGAGCGAGCAGTACTTC	CASSLFRSEQYF
TRBV6-5	TRBJ2-7	.	.	TGTGCCAGCAGTTACTCCCGGGGCTCCTACGAGCAGTACTTC	CASSYSRGSYEQYF
TRBV13	TRBJ1-5	few	TRBD1	TGTGCCAGCAGCCCAGACAGGGGTCAGCCCCAGCATTTT	CASSPDRGQPQHF
TRBV30	TRBJ1-2	.	TRBD1	TGTGCCTGGAGTGTACCGCAGGGACAGGCTCTTAACTATGGCTACACCTTC	CAWSVPQGQALNYGYTF
TRBV7-6	TRBJ1-5	.	.	TGTGCCAGCAGCCCCTATGAGAGGAACCTCCCTAATCAGCCCCAGCATTTT	CASSPYERNLPNQPQHF
TRBV5-6	TRBJ1-1	.	.	TGTGCCAGCAGCTTGCCAGGTTTGAACACTGAAGCTTTCTTT	CASSLPGLNTEAFF
TRBV7-2	TRBJ1-1	.	.	TGTGCCAGCAAGGGGAGGGTCACTGAAGCTTTCTTT	CASKGRVTEAFF
TRBV10-1	TRBJ1-1	.	.	TGCGCCAGCACACAGGGCGCAGGCACTGAAGCTTTCTTT	CASTQGAGTEAFF
TRBV4-3	TRBJ2-2	.	.	TGCGCCAGCACCCCAAGTGTGGGGGTCCGGGAGCTGTTTTTT	CASTPSVGVRELFF
TRBV7-8	TRBJ2-7	.	.	TGTGCCAGCAGCTCGTGGGGTACCAAATACGAGCAGTACTTC	CASSSWGTKYEQYF
TRBV7-8	TRBJ2-7	.	TRBD2	TGTGCCAGCAGCCCCCTCGGCACTAGCGGGAGTGGTGAGCAGTACTTC	CASSPLGTSGSGEQYF
TRBV14	TRBJ2-2	.	.	TGTGCCAGCAGCCCGCCAACAGGGCGTAGGACCGGGGAGCTGTTTTTT	CASSPPTGRRTGELFF
TRBV27	TRBJ1-2	.	.	TGTGCCAGCAGTTTGTCTTCGGGACACCGTAACTATGGCTACACCTTC	CASSLSSGHRNYGYTF
TRBV18	TRBJ2-7	.	.	TGTGCCAGCTCACCAAACTTAGAGTACCCTACGAGGGAGCAGTACTTC	CASSPNLEYPTREQYF
TRBV28	TRBJ1-4	.	.	TGTGCCAGCAGTTTAATGGGGGAATCTAATGAAAAACTGTTTTTT	CASSLMGESNEKLFF
TRBV7-9	TRBJ2-7	.	.	TGTGCCAGCAGCTTAGGGTTGAAGGACGAGCAGTACTTC	CASSLGLKDEQYF
TRBV10-1	TRBJ1-1	few	TRBD1	TGCGCCAGCACTGGGACAGGGAGGAGTCCGTTTGAAGCTTTCTTT	CASTGTGRSPFEAFF
TRBV27	TRBJ2-1	.	TRBD2	TGTGCCAGCAGTCCTCTAGCGGGAGGGCCTCCCGAGCAGTTCTTC	CASSPLAGGPPEQFF
TRBV5-1	TRBJ2-7	once	TRBD2	TGCGCCAGCAGCGCATTAGCGGGAGGCCCCTACGAGCAGTACTTC	CASSALAGGPYEQYF
TRBV27	TRBJ2-3	.	TRBD1	TGTGCCAGCAGCTTTGACAGGGCAGATACGCAGTATTTT	CASSFDRADTQYF
TRBV6-1	TRBJ2-7	.	.	TGTGCCAGCAGTGCCGGGACGGCCCACGCAGCTCCCTACGAGCAGTACTTC	CASSAGTAHAAPYEQYF
TRBV7-9	TRBJ2-5	.	TRBD2	TGTGCCAGCAGCTTCAAATTCATGACTAGCGTAGACCAAGAGACCCAGTACTTC	CASSFKFMTSVDQETQYF
TRBV11-2	TRBJ1-3	.	.	TGTGCCAGCAGCTTAGTCCCATTGACAGGTGGAAACACCATATATTTT	CASSLVPLTGGNTIYF
TRBV6-6	TRBJ2-5	.	TRBD1	TGTGCCAGCAGGAACGGACAGGGCCGACAAGAGACCCAGTACTTC	CASRNGQGRQETQYF
TRBV6-1	TRBJ2-7	.	TRBD2	TGTGCCAGCAGTGAGGGACTAGCGGGAGGAGGCTACGAGCAGTACTTC	CASSEGLAGGGYEQYF
TRBV25-1	TRBJ2-7	.	.	TGTGCCAGCAGTGAAAGGGTCACAACCTACGAGCAGTACTTC	CASSERVTTYEQYF
TRBV29-1	TRBJ2-1	.	TRBD2	TGCAGCGTTTTAGCAGCGGGAGTCTTGAATGAGCAGTTCTTC	CSVLAAGVLNEQFF
TRBV29-1	TRBJ1-1	.	.	TGCAGCGTTTCAGGGGCCAACACTGAAGCTTTCTTT	CSVSGANTEAFF
TRBV28	TRBJ1-5	.	.	TGTGCCAGTGGGCTTTCCAGCAATCAGCCCCAGCATTTT	CASGLSSNQPQHF
TRBV5-1	TRBJ1-5	.	.	TGCGCCAGCAGCTTGATCTCCAGGGATCAGCCCCAGCATTTT	CASSLISRDQPQHF